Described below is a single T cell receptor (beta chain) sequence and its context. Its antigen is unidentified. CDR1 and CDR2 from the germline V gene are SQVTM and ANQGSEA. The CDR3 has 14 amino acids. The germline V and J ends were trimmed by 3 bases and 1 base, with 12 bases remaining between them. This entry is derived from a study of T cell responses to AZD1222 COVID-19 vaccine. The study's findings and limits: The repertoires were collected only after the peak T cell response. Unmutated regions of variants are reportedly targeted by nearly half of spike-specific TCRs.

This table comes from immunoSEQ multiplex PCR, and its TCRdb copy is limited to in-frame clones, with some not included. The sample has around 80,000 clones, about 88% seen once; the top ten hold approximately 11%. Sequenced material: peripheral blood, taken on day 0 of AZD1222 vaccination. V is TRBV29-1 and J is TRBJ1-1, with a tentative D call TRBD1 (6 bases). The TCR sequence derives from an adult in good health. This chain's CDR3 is CSVDRGWQNTEAFF. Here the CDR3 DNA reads TGCAGCGTTGACAGGGGTTGGCAGAACACTGAAGCTTTCTTT.